Following are 4 T cell receptor beta chains from one sample sequenced in a study of post-analysis software for immune sequencing data. Overall study results and limits: Five or six TRBV segments, TRBV5-6, TRBV5-1 and TRBV20-1 among them, were found more frequent in patients than controls.

These receptors are not linked to any known antigen. TCR beta cDNA libraries included unique molecular identifiers. TCRdb re-called the PCR reads through MiXCR, storing one row per CDR3 protein. The sample has around 180,000 distinct CDR3 sequences; approximately 28% are singletons. Material for sequencing was blood. These TCRs come from a girl aged 10 to 17 with multiple sclerosis.

This clonotype was counted many times. The chain recombines TRBV23-1 with TRBJ2-1; 8 bases match TRBD1. TRBV23-1 is identified as an open reading frame with a role that is uncertain. V trimming: 4 bases; J trimming: 9 bases; junction bases outside the gene matches: 14. The CDR3 has 16 amino acids. CDR3 residues: CASSPRTGLYQGEQFF. The CDR3 bases are TGCGCCAGCAGTCCCCGGACAGGGCTTTATCAGGGTGAGCAGTTCTTC.

About this clonotype itself: A much more abundant neighbour one base away suggests this may be a read error. This rearrangement joins TRBV12-5 to TRBJ2-7; TRBD2 is a possible D gene (6 bases). The V gene's germline CDR1 is LGHNT and CDR2 FRNRAP. The CDR3 spans 12 residues. DNA for the CDR3: TGTGCTAGGGGTTTGGGAGGAGGCGAGCAGTACTTC. Amino acids: CARGLGGGEQYF.

The genes are TRBV7-2 and TRBJ2-4; a possible D gene is TRBD1 (6 bases). This CDR3 contains 14 residues. Trimming left V 1 base short and J 7 bases short, with 11 bases between. Germline CDR1 reads SGHTA; CDR2 reads FQGNSA. CDR3 bases: TGTGCCAGCAGCTTAGGTTCTGGGGGCAACATTCAGTACTTC. Translating gives CASSLGSGGNIQYF.

The chain employs TRBV20-1 and TRBJ1-5; no reliable D call. This CDR3 is 12 amino acids long. CDR1 and CDR2 (germline): DFQATT, SNEGSKA (reference sequence). The V end was cut by 1 base, the J end by 6 bases, with 7 bases between. DNA of the CDR3: TGCAGTGCTAGAGCTGGGATTCAGCCCCAGCATTTT. Protein sequence: CSARAGIQPQHF.